This TCR beta chain comes out of a study of T cell responses to AZD1222 COVID-19 vaccine. Regarding the study as a whole: Spike was spanned by vaccine-associated CD4 TCRs, which were dominant at 160-218 and 743-854.

With regard to this clone: Its matching antigen is unknown. One end of the junction fails to match germline, which may point to a read error.

The repertoire was sequenced with immunoSEQ multiplex PCR; TCRdb's copy has only in-frame clones and lacks some. Of over 95,000 clones in the sample, approximately 89% were seen once. The CDR3 length is 15 residues. From germline, CDR1 is LNHNV and CDR2 YYDKDF (reference sequence). This clonotype was obtained from an adult in good health. The input for sequencing was peripheral blood, taken on day 0 of AZD1222 vaccination. This chain joins TRBV15 and TRBJ2-1; TRBD1 matches at 7 bases. The CDR3 sequence is CATSGDRVRNNEQFF. The CDR3 region has the DNA TGTGCCACCAGCGGAGACAGGGTCCGTAACAATGAGCAGTTCTTC.